The rows below give T cell receptor beta chains drawn from one sample of a study of shared clonotypes between healthy human individuals. The protocol was immunoSEQ multiplex PCR, while the TCRdb copy is restricted to in-frame clones and leaves out a portion. The table records roughly 2 million clones, 90% to 95% of them present only once. The sample comprised naive CD4+ T cells sorted from blood. The origin of the receptors is a man aged 18-30 years in good health. CDR3s include the opening cysteine and the closing phenylalanine or tryptophan. Each record gives: J gene, D gene, V gene, clone size, CDR3 DNA, CDR3 protein. The D gene is left open where the match is weak. Clone size is stated in some rows and not others, as once, few, many or a class when expanded.

j_gene: TRBJ1-4
d_gene: NA
v_gene: TRBV13
abundance: NA
CDR3nt: TGTGCCAGCAGCTTAGGGAAGACCACAGTCCCTAGGGAACTGTTTTTT
CDR3aa: CASSLGKTTVPRELFF

j_gene: TRBJ2-7
d_gene: NA
v_gene: TRBV28
abundance: NA
CDR3nt: TGTGCCAGCAGAATGACCGTGGCGGGCTACGAGCAGTACTTC
CDR3aa: CASRMTVAGYEQYF

j_gene: TRBJ2-7
d_gene: TRBD2
v_gene: TRBV28
abundance: NA
CDR3nt: TGTGCCAGCAGTTTGACTAGCGGGACCACCTACGAGCAGTACTTC
CDR3aa: CASSLTSGTTYEQYF

j_gene: TRBJ1-6
d_gene: TRBD1
v_gene: TRBV29-1
abundance: few
CDR3nt: TGCAGCGCCAGGACAGGGACAAATTCACCCCTCCACTTT
CDR3aa: CSARTGTNSPLHF

j_gene: TRBJ1-1
d_gene: NA
v_gene: TRBV6-5
abundance: NA
CDR3nt: TGTGCCAGCAGTTACTCTACGGGGGAAGGAGCTTTCTTT
CDR3aa: CASSYSTGEGAFF

j_gene: TRBJ1-2
d_gene: NA
v_gene: TRBV10-3
abundance: NA
CDR3nt: TGTGCCATCAGTGAGGTACAGGGAACCGGCTACACCTTC
CDR3aa: CAISEVQGTGYTF

j_gene: TRBJ2-7
d_gene: NA
v_gene: TRBV5-1
abundance: NA
CDR3nt: TGCGCCAGCAGCTTGTCAGGGCCAGTCTACGAGCAGTACTTC
CDR3aa: CASSLSGPVYEQYF

j_gene: TRBJ1-5
d_gene: TRBD1
v_gene: TRBV2
abundance: NA
CDR3nt: TGTGCCAGCAGTGGCGGCAGGGGGGGCAATCAGCCCCAGCATTTT
CDR3aa: CASSGGRGGNQPQHF

j_gene: TRBJ1-1
d_gene: NA
v_gene: TRBV10-3
abundance: once
CDR3nt: TGTGCCATCAGTGACCGGGACACCAACACTGAAGCTTTCTTT
CDR3aa: CAISDRDTNTEAFF

j_gene: TRBJ2-2
d_gene: NA
v_gene: TRBV10-1
abundance: NA
CDR3nt: TGCGCCAGCAGTGAGAATCCTTCCGGGGAGCTGTTTTTT
CDR3aa: CASSENPSGELFF

j_gene: TRBJ2-5
d_gene: TRBD2
v_gene: TRBV10-3
abundance: NA
CDR3nt: TGTGCCATCAGTGAGTCTGGGGGAGGGAAGACCCAGTACTTC
CDR3aa: CAISESGGGKTQYF

j_gene: TRBJ2-7
d_gene: TRBD1
v_gene: TRBV28
abundance: NA
CDR3nt: TGTGCCAGCAGATCCGGGACAGGACACGAGCAGTACTTC
CDR3aa: CASRSGTGHEQYF

j_gene: TRBJ1-2
d_gene: NA
v_gene: TRBV6-5
abundance: NA
CDR3nt: TGTGCCAGCAGTCAATCCGGGACCTATTATGGCTACACCTTC
CDR3aa: CASSQSGTYYGYTF

j_gene: TRBJ2-7
d_gene: NA
v_gene: TRBV7-2
abundance: NA
CDR3nt: TGTGCCAGCAGCTTATACCCTGGCCCCTACGAGCAGTACTTC
CDR3aa: CASSLYPGPYEQYF

j_gene: TRBJ2-7
d_gene: TRBD1
v_gene: TRBV9
abundance: NA
CDR3nt: TGTGCCAGCAGCACGACCGGGACAGGGGGCTCCTACGAGCAGTACTTC
CDR3aa: CASSTTGTGGSYEQYF

j_gene: TRBJ1-5
d_gene: NA
v_gene: TRBV6-6
abundance: NA
CDR3nt: TGTGCCAGCAGTATGAGGAGCAATCAGCCCCAGCATTTT
CDR3aa: CASSMRSNQPQHF

j_gene: TRBJ1-2
d_gene: NA
v_gene: TRBV28
abundance: NA
CDR3nt: TGTGCCAGCAGAGGGTCCCGTGGTGGCTACACCTTC
CDR3aa: CASRGSRGGYTF

j_gene: TRBJ2-3
d_gene: TRBD2
v_gene: TRBV10-3
abundance: NA
CDR3nt: TGTGCCATCACCAATAGCGGGGGGGCCGCAGATACGCAGTATTTT
CDR3aa: CAITNSGGAADTQYF

j_gene: TRBJ1-6
d_gene: NA
v_gene: TRBV2
abundance: NA
CDR3nt: TGTGCCAGCAGACCCTTTGAGGGTGCACCCCTCCACTTT
CDR3aa: CASRPFEGAPLHF

j_gene: TRBJ2-3
d_gene: NA
v_gene: TRBV6-5
abundance: NA
CDR3nt: TGTGCCAGCAGTTTCGCTGAATCTAGCACAGATACGCAGTATTTT
CDR3aa: CASSFAESSTDTQYF

j_gene: TRBJ2-1
d_gene: NA
v_gene: TRBV29-1
abundance: NA
CDR3nt: TGCAGCGCTTTCCGGAAGGAGAGTGAGCAGTTCTTC
CDR3aa: CSAFRKESEQFF

j_gene: TRBJ1-5
d_gene: NA
v_gene: TRBV7-2
abundance: NA
CDR3nt: TGTGCCAGCAGTATTGCTGGGACTACAAATCAGCCCCAGCATTTT
CDR3aa: CASSIAGTTNQPQHF

j_gene: TRBJ2-2
d_gene: NA
v_gene: TRBV30
abundance: NA
CDR3nt: TGTGCCTGGAGGGCGGCAGCGAACACCGGGGAGCTGTTTTTT
CDR3aa: CAWRAAANTGELFF

j_gene: TRBJ1-3
d_gene: NA
v_gene: TRBV7-7
abundance: NA
CDR3nt: TGTGCTAGCAGCTTAGCGCTGGAGGGGCCGGTAGGAAACACCATATATTTT
CDR3aa: CASSLALEGPVGNTIYF

j_gene: TRBJ2-3
d_gene: TRBD2
v_gene: TRBV30
abundance: once
CDR3nt: TGTGCCTGGAGTGCGGCGGGAGAGTCAGATACGCAGTATTTT
CDR3aa: CAWSAAGESDTQYF

j_gene: TRBJ2-7
d_gene: NA
v_gene: TRBV30
abundance: once
CDR3nt: TGTGCCTGGAACGGTAGGGAGATCTCCTACGAGCAGTACTTC
CDR3aa: CAWNGREISYEQYF

j_gene: TRBJ1-2
d_gene: NA
v_gene: TRBV19
abundance: NA
CDR3nt: TGTGCCAGTAGTCAGTCACGCAGAAACTATGGCTACACCTTC
CDR3aa: CASSQSRRNYGYTF

j_gene: TRBJ1-2
d_gene: TRBD1
v_gene: TRBV28
abundance: NA
CDR3nt: TGTGCCAGCAGTTTATGGGACAGGACCTTTGGCTACACCTTC
CDR3aa: CASSLWDRTFGYTF

j_gene: TRBJ2-7
d_gene: TRBD2
v_gene: TRBV29-1
abundance: NA
CDR3nt: TGCAGCTATATTACCGGGACTAACTCCTACGAGCAGTACTTC
CDR3aa: CSYITGTNSYEQYF

j_gene: TRBJ2-3
d_gene: NA
v_gene: TRBV18
abundance: NA
CDR3nt: TGTGCCAGCTCACCCGAGACTAGTGCGAATACGCAGTATTTT
CDR3aa: CASSPETSANTQYF

j_gene: TRBJ1-5
d_gene: NA
v_gene: TRBV6-1
abundance: NA
CDR3nt: TGTGCCAGCAGACAGGGAACGGACAATCAGCCCCAGCATTTT
CDR3aa: CASRQGTDNQPQHF

j_gene: TRBJ2-5
d_gene: NA
v_gene: TRBV7-9
abundance: NA
CDR3nt: TGTGCCAGCAGCCCAGTCCGTGGCACCCCATCGGAGACCCAGTACTTC
CDR3aa: CASSPVRGTPSETQYF

j_gene: TRBJ2-3
d_gene: NA
v_gene: TRBV7-3
abundance: NA
CDR3nt: TGTGCCAGCAGCTTATGGGGGGGCACAGATACGCAGTATTTT
CDR3aa: CASSLWGGTDTQYF

j_gene: TRBJ2-3
d_gene: NA
v_gene: TRBV6-6
abundance: NA
CDR3nt: TGTGCCAGCAGTACCCGGGGGATTAGCACAGATACGCAGTATTTT
CDR3aa: CASSTRGISTDTQYF

j_gene: TRBJ2-1
d_gene: TRBD2
v_gene: TRBV4-1
abundance: NA
CDR3nt: TGCGCCAGCAGCGGGGCTAGCGGTTACAATGAGCAGTTCTTC
CDR3aa: CASSGASGYNEQFF

j_gene: TRBJ2-3
d_gene: NA
v_gene: TRBV19
abundance: once
CDR3nt: TGTGCCAGTAGTAAGTCTTTAAGCACAGATACGCAGTATTTT
CDR3aa: CASSKSLSTDTQYF

j_gene: TRBJ1-2
d_gene: NA
v_gene: TRBV30
abundance: NA
CDR3nt: TGTGCCTGGAGTGAGGCCCGAAAGATTTATGGCTACACCTTC
CDR3aa: CAWSEARKIYGYTF

j_gene: TRBJ1-2
d_gene: NA
v_gene: TRBV7-3
abundance: NA
CDR3nt: TGTGCCAGCAGCTTAAGGCCGTCCTATGGCTACACCTTC
CDR3aa: CASSLRPSYGYTF